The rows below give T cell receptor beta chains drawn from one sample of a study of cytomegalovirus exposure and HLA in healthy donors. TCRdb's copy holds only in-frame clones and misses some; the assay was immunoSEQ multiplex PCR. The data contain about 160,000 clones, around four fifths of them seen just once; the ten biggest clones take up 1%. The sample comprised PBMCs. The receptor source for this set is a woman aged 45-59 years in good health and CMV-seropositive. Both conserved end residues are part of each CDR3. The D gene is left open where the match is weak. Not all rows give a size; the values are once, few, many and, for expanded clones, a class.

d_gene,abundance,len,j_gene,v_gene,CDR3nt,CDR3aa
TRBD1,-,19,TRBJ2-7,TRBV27,TGTGCCAGCAGTTCGACCCTCCGGGACAGGGATTCCAGCTCCTACGAGCAGTACTTC,CASSSTLRDRDSSSYEQYF
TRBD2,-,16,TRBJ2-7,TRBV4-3,TGCGCCAGCAGCCAATTAGGGGTAGCGGGAGTGCACGAGCAGTACTTC,CASSQLGVAGVHEQYF
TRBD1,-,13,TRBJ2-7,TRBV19,TGTGCCAGTAGTACGGACAGGGGCTACGAGCAGTACTTC,CASSTDRGYEQYF
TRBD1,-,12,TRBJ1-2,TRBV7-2,TGTGCCAGCAGCTTGACAGGGCTTGGCTACACCTTC,CASSLTGLGYTF
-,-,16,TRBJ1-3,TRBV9,TGTGCCAGCAGCGTGAGAGAGGGATACTCTGGAAACACCATATATTTT,CASSVREGYSGNTIYF
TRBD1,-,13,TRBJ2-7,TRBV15,TGTGCCACCGCAACGGGACAGGGCTACGAGCAGTACTTC,CATATGQGYEQYF
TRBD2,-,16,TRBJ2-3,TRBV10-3,TGTGCCATCAGTGGTGTTGGGCGGGGGGGCTGGGCAACGCAGTATTTT,CAISGVGRGGWATQYF
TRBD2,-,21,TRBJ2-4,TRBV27,TGTGCCAGCAGTTTATACCCCACCGGGACTAGCGGCTTCCTAGCCAAAAACATTCAGTACTTC,CASSLYPTGTSGFLAKNIQYF
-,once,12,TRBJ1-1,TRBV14,TGTGCCAGCAGTTCCCAGGGTCTTGAAGCTTTCTTT,CASSSQGLEAFF
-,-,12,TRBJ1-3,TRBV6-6,TGTGCCAGCAGCTACCTGGGAAACACCATATATTTT,CASSYLGNTIYF
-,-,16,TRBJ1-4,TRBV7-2,TGTGCCAGCAGCTTAGCTCGGACACAACGAAATGAAAAACTGTTTTTT,CASSLARTQRNEKLFF
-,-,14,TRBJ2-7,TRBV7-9,TGTGCCAGCAGCTTTGACATGGCCAGCAGCGAGCAGTACTTC,CASSFDMASSEQYF
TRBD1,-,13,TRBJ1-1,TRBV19,TGTGCCAGTATCGGACAGGGGACCACTGAAGCTTTCTTT,CASIGQGTTEAFF
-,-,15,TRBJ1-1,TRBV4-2,TGTGCCAGCAGCCAGGAAAGATGGGGGGGCACTGAAGCTTTCTTT,CASSQERWGGTEAFF
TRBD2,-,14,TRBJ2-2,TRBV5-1,TGCGCCAGCAGATTGACTAGCGGGATCGGGGAGCTGTTTTTT,CASRLTSGIGELFF
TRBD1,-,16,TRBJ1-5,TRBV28,TGTGCCAGCAGTTCGAGGACAGGGATAAAAAATCAGCCCCAGCATTTT,CASSSRTGIKNQPQHF
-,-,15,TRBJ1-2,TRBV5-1,TGCGCCAGCAGCTTGGAACACAGGGCTAACTATGGCTACACCTTC,CASSLEHRANYGYTF
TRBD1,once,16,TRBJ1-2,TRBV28,TGTGCCAGCAGTTTATTACGGCAGGGGGTGTTTCATGGCTACACCTTC,CASSLLRQGVFHGYTF
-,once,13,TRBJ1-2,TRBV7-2,TGTGCCAGCAGCTTAGATGGTCGAAGCGGCTACACCTTC,CASSLDGRSGYTF
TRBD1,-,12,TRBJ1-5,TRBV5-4,TGTGCCAGCAGCCTGGACAGGCAGCCCCAGCATTTT,CASSLDRQPQHF
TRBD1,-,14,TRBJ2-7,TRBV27,TGTGCCAGCCGGGGGACAGGGGGTTCCTACGAGCAGTACTTC,CASRGTGGSYEQYF
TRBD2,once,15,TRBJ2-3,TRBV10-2,TGCGCCAGCAGTGAGGCGGGGGGCTGGGCAGATACGCAGTATTTT,CASSEAGGWADTQYF
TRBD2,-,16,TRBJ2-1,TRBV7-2,TGTGCCAGCAGCTTTTGGCGGGGGGCCTCCTACAATGAGCAGTTCTTC,CASSFWRGASYNEQFF
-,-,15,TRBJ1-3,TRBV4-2,TGTGCCAGCAGCGGGGGGGCAGACTTGGGAAACACCATATATTTT,CASSGGADLGNTIYF
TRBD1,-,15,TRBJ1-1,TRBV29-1,TGCAGCGTTCCCACCCGGACAGGGATGAACACTGAAGCTTTCTTT,CSVPTRTGMNTEAFF
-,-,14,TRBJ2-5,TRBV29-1,TGCAGCGTTGGGGGGGGACAGGTCCAAGAGACCCAGTACTTC,CSVGGGQVQETQYF
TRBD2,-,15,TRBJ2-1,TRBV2,TGTGCCAGCGCTATACTAGCGGGGACCTACAATGAGCAGTTCTTC,CASAILAGTYNEQFF
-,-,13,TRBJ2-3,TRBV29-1,TGCAGCGTTGAATTGGGAGGCCGAGATACGCAGTATTTT,CSVELGGRDTQYF
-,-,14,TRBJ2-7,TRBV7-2,TGTGCCAGCAGCTTAGTAGCGGTCCTGGACGAGCAGTACTTC,CASSLVAVLDEQYF
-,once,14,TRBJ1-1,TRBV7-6,TGTGCCAGCAGCTTAGTTAGCGTGAACACTGAAGCTTTCTTT,CASSLVSVNTEAFF
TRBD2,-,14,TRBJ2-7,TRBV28,TGTGCCAGCAGTTTCCCAGCGGGAGGCCACGAGCAGTACTTC,CASSFPAGGHEQYF
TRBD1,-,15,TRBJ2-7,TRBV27,TGTGCCAGCAGTTTTCAGGGACAGGGATTCGACGAGCAGTACTTC,CASSFQGQGFDEQYF
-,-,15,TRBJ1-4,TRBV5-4,TGTGCCAGCAGCGTTCCGGCGGGGGGAAGTGAAAAACTGTTTTTT,CASSVPAGGSEKLFF
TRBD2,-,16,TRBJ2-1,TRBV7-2,TGTGCCAGCAGCTTAGGGGGACTAGCGGTGTACAATGAGCAGTTCTTC,CASSLGGLAVYNEQFF
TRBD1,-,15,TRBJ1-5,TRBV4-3,TGCGCCAGCAGCCAAGACTCCGACAGGGATCAGCCCCAGCATTTT,CASSQDSDRDQPQHF
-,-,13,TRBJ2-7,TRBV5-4,TGTGCCAGCAGTCCCGGGACTTTCTACGAGCAGTACTTC,CASSPGTFYEQYF
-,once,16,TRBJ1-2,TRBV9,TGTGCCAGCAGCGTGTCTGGAGGTCCCTTAAACTATGGCTACACCTTC,CASSVSGGPLNYGYTF
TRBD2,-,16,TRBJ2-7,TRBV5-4,TGTGCCAGCAGCTTGGATGCGGGAGGGAGCTCCTACGAGCAGTACTTC,CASSLDAGGSSYEQYF
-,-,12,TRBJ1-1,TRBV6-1,TGTGCCAGCAGAGGGGCAGAGACTGAAGCTTTCTTT,CASRGAETEAFF
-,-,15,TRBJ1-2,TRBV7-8,TGTGCCAGCAGCTGGGGGGGGGCTCAGGACTATGGCTACACCTTC,CASSWGGAQDYGYTF
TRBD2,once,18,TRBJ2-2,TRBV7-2,TGTGCCAGCAGCCGTCGGACTAGCGGGGGTCTTAACACCGGGGAGCTGTTTTTT,CASSRRTSGGLNTGELFF
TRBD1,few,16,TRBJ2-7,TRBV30,TGTGCCTGGAGTACACTACCGGGACAGGGGTCCTACGAGCAGTACTTC,CAWSTLPGQGSYEQYF
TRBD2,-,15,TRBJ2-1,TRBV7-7,TGTGCTAGCAGCCCCGGGAGGGGCTCGGACAATGAGCAGTTCTTC,CASSPGRGSDNEQFF
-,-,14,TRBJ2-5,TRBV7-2,TGTGCCAGCAGCTTAGAACAGGCGGCGGAGACCCAGTACTTC,CASSLEQAAETQYF
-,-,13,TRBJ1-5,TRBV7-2,TGTGCCAGCAGCTTGCAAGGGGATCAGCCCCAGCATTTT,CASSLQGDQPQHF
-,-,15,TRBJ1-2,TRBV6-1,TGTGCCAGCAGTGACACAGGGTCCCCTTCCTATGGCTACACCTTC,CASSDTGSPSYGYTF
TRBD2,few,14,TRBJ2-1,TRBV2,TGTGCCAGCACTCTAGCGGGAGCCTACAATGAGCAGTTCTTC,CASTLAGAYNEQFF
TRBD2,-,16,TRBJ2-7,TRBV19,TGTGCCAGTAGTACCCGACTAGCGGGCCCTAGGAACGAGCAGTACTTC,CASSTRLAGPRNEQYF
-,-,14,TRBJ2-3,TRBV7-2,TGTGCCAGCAGCCCTAACGCCTTTCTTTCGACGCAGTATTTT,CASSPNAFLSTQYF
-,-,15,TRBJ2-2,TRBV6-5,TGTGCCAGCAGTTACACGGCTTGGAGCACCGGGGAGCTGTTTTTT,CASSYTAWSTGELFF
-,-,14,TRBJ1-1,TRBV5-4,TGTGCCAGCAGCTTGGAAGCTGGACAAGATGAAGCTTTCTTT,CASSLEAGQDEAFF
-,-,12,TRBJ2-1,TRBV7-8,TGTGCCAGCAGCTCCGTCGGCAATGAGCAGTTCTTC,CASSSVGNEQFF
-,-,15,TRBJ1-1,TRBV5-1,TGCGCCAGCAGCTTGCAGATCACGGGGAACACTGAAGCTTTCTTT,CASSLQITGNTEAFF